These T cell receptor beta chains were read from a single sample in a study of blood T cells in healthy people across ages. TCRdb ran MiXCR on the 5' RACE reads and lists one entry per CDR3 protein. The table has about 670,000 distinct CDR3 sequences, more than 45% seen once. Specimen: blood. The receptors come from an elderly woman in good health. CDR3s include the opening cysteine and the closing phenylalanine or tryptophan. The D gene is left open where the match is weak. Not every row has a clone size; where given, it reads once, few, many or a size class.

d_call clone_size j_call v_call cdr3_nt cdr3_aa
- few TRBJ1-2 TRBV6-5 TGTGCCAGCAGTTACTCGAACAGGAACTATGGCTACACCTTC CASSYSNRNYGYTF
- many TRBJ2-5 TRBV10-3 TGTGCCATCAGTGAAGGGGGGAAAGAGACCCAGTACTTC CAISEGGKETQYF
- - TRBJ1-3 TRBV3-1 TGTGCCAGCAGCCAAGTTCTCTCCGGAAACACCATATATTTT CASSQVLSGNTIYF
- - TRBJ2-7 TRBV4-1 TGCGCCAGCAGCCAAGAGGCACTAGCTTTAACCTACGAGCAGTACTTC CASSQEALALTYEQYF
- many TRBJ2-4 TRBV3-1 TGTGCCAGCAGCCAAGCGGCTAGCTTTCAGTACTTC CASSQAASFQYF
- - TRBJ2-1 TRBV5-1 TGCGCCAGCAGCCGGGCACAGCTGGCGGAGCAGTTCTTC CASSRAQLAEQFF
TRBD2 many TRBJ2-3 TRBV27 TGTGCCAGCAGCCCAGCTCGACTAGCGGGAACAGATACGCAGTATTTT CASSPARLAGTDTQYF
- many TRBJ2-5 TRBV27 TGTGCCAGCAGTAACCAACAGGGAGAGACCCAGTACTTC CASSNQQGETQYF
- many TRBJ1-4 TRBV2 TGTGCCAGCAGGACGGACGGCGAAAAACTGTTTTTT CASRTDGEKLFF
- - TRBJ2-7 TRBV3-1 TGTGCCAGCAGCCAAGGTAGCGGAGCAAACTACGAGCAGTACTTC CASSQGSGANYEQYF
- - TRBJ1-1 TRBV6-5 TGTGCCAGCAGTTATGGGGGATCGAACACTGAAGCTTTCTTT CASSYGGSNTEAFF
TRBD2 - TRBJ2-7 TRBV30 TGTGCCTCCCGAGCGGGGATCTTTTCCTACGAGCAGTACTTC CASRAGIFSYEQYF
TRBD1 - TRBJ2-5 TRBV7-8 TGTGCCAGCAGGGCTCGGACAGGGTTGGAGACCCAGTACTTC CASRARTGLETQYF
- - TRBJ1-2 TRBV2 TGTGCCAGCAGCCAATTAGACCCTGGTCTGGGGGGCTACACCTTC CASSQLDPGLGGYTF
- - TRBJ2-1 TRBV7-2 TGTGCCAGCAGCACCAGGACAGAGAACAATGAGCAGTTCTTC CASSTRTENNEQFF
- - TRBJ2-3 TRBV7-6 TGTGCCAGCAGCTTAGAAGGCTTTAGCACAGATACGCAGTATTTT CASSLEGFSTDTQYF
TRBD1 - TRBJ2-7 TRBV29-1 TGCAGCGGACAGGGGGAGTCTAGTGAGCAGTACTTC CSGQGESSEQYF
TRBD2 once TRBJ2-7 TRBV2 TGTGCCAGCAGTCCCCGGGAGGACGTTACCTACGAGCAGTACTTC CASSPREDVTYEQYF
- many TRBJ1-6 TRBV9 TGTGCCAGCAAGGGAAGTACAGGCCCGAATTCACCCCTCCACTTT CASKGSTGPNSPLHF
TRBD2 many TRBJ2-4 TRBV9 TGTGCCAGCAGCGTAGGTTGGAGAACTAGCGGGATTGACATTCAGTACTTC CASSVGWRTSGIDIQYF
TRBD2 - TRBJ2-3 TRBV11-2 TGTGCCAGCAGCCAGCGGGGATCGGGGGTAGATACGCAGTATTTT CASSQRGSGVDTQYF
TRBD2 - TRBJ2-3 TRBV29-1 TGCAGCGTTGGTAGCGGGAGGCCGGGGCACACAGATACGCAGTATTTT CSVGSGRPGHTDTQYF
- - TRBJ1-6 TRBV30 TGTGCCTGGAGCCAGCGGACGTCGAATTCACCCCTCCACTTT CAWSQRTSNSPLHF
TRBD2 - TRBJ2-3 TRBV7-2 TGTGCCAGCCTGCTAGCGGGAGGGCCCTCAGATACGCAGTATTTT CASLLAGGPSDTQYF
TRBD1 many TRBJ2-6 TRBV4-1 TGCGCCAGCAGCCACCAACCGACAGGGACCCTCTCTGGGGCCAACGTCCTGACTTTC CASSHQPTGTLSGANVLTF
- - TRBJ2-1 TRBV5-1 TGCGCCAGCAGCTGGGGCGTAGAGAATGAGCAGTTCTTC CASSWGVENEQFF
TRBD1 few TRBJ2-1 TRBV3-1 TGTGCCAGCAGCCAAGACTCCGGGACAGGGAGACATGAGCAGTTCTTC CASSQDSGTGRHEQFF
- - TRBJ2-3 TRBV11-2 TGTGCCAGCAGCTTTATGGTGACTGGGGCAGATACGCAGTATTTT CASSFMVTGADTQYF
- - TRBJ1-5 TRBV6-1 TGTGCCAGCAGGGGACACCAAGATCAGCCCCAGCATTTT CASRGHQDQPQHF
- many TRBJ1-2 TRBV25-1 TGTGCCAGCAGTCAGGGCCACTATGGCTACACCTTC CASSQGHYGYTF
- many TRBJ2-2 TRBV28 TGTGCCAGCAGTTTATGGGGTTCGAACACCGGGGAGCTGTTTTTT CASSLWGSNTGELFF
TRBD2 many TRBJ2-7 TRBV4-2 TGTGCCAGCAGCCCACTAGCGGGAGGTGAATACGAGCAGTACTTC CASSPLAGGEYEQYF
TRBD2 few TRBJ2-1 TRBV5-4 TGTGCCAGCAGCTTTGGGACTAGCGGGAGATCTTACAATGAGCAGTTCTTC CASSFGTSGRSYNEQFF
TRBD2 - TRBJ2-7 TRBV28 TGTGCCAGAAGAAGGCCCCTAGCGGGGAGCTACGAGCAGTACTTC CARRRPLAGSYEQYF
TRBD1 few TRBJ1-2 TRBV5-1 TGCGCCAGCAGCGTGGCAGGGGGCACCTATGGCTACACCTTC CASSVAGGTYGYTF
- many TRBJ2-5 TRBV12-3/TRBV12-4 TGTGCCAGCAGTCATAGTCTCTCCCAAGAGACCCAGTACTTC CASSHSLSQETQYF
TRBD1 many TRBJ2-3 TRBV30 TGTGCCTGGAGAAGACCGGGACAGGGACGGGATACGCAGTATTTT CAWRRPGQGRDTQYF
- - TRBJ2-1 TRBV24-1 TGTGCCACCAGTGTGGGACAAACCTACGATGAGCAGTTCTTC CATSVGQTYDEQFF
TRBD2 once TRBJ2-3 TRBV4-2 TGTGCCAGCAGCCAAGAAGCGCGGGGGGGCACAGATACGCAGTATTTT CASSQEARGGTDTQYF
- - TRBJ1-1 TRBV28 TGTGCCAGCAGTTTATTGGGCAGTCCGGGCACTGAAGCTTTCTTT CASSLLGSPGTEAFF
- - TRBJ1-1 TRBV10-3 TGTGCCATCAGTCCCCAGGGCCCTACTGAAGCTTTCTTT CAISPQGPTEAFF
- many TRBJ2-7 TRBV29-1 TGCAGCGTAACCCGGGACTTGAGTTACGAGCAGTACTTC CSVTRDLSYEQYF
- - TRBJ1-2 TRBV20-1 TGCAGTGCAGACGGGACCCCCTCCGGCTACACCTTC CSADGTPSGYTF
- - TRBJ1-2 TRBV9 TGTGCCAGCAGCGTAGGGTTGCCCTATGGCTACACCTTC CASSVGLPYGYTF
- - TRBJ1-6 TRBV12-3/TRBV12-4 TGTGCCAGCAGAGAAGGGATTGGGAATTCACCCCTCCACTTT CASREGIGNSPLHF
- many TRBJ1-2 TRBV6-6 TGTGCCAGCACCATTCAGGCGGGGAGCTACACCTTC CASTIQAGSYTF
- many TRBJ2-1 TRBV18 TGTGCCAGCTCACCACTCTCTCCCTACAATGAGCAGTTCTTC CASSPLSPYNEQFF
TRBD2 - TRBJ2-5 TRBV12-3/TRBV12-4 TGTGCCAGCAGTTTGAGTGGGGCGTGGGGCGGGGGTCATACGGGAGCTGCAGAGACCCAGTACTTC CASSLSGAWGGGHTGAAETQYF
TRBD2 - TRBJ2-3 TRBV12-3/TRBV12-4 TGTGCCAGCAGTCCCTTAGCGGGGGGATCTACCACAGATACGCAGTATTTT CASSPLAGGSTTDTQYF
TRBD1 few TRBJ1-3 TRBV5-1 TGCGCCAGCAGCTTTTTCTCCGGGACAGGCTCTGGAAACACCATATATTTT CASSFFSGTGSGNTIYF
- many TRBJ2-2 TRBV12-3/TRBV12-4 TGTGCCAGCAGACCCCCCGGCAGGGTAGACACCGGGGAGCTGTTTTTT CASRPPGRVDTGELFF
TRBD2 - TRBJ2-5 TRBV10-3 TGTGCCATCAGCCTAGCGGGGGTACAAGAGACCCAGTACTTC CAISLAGVQETQYF